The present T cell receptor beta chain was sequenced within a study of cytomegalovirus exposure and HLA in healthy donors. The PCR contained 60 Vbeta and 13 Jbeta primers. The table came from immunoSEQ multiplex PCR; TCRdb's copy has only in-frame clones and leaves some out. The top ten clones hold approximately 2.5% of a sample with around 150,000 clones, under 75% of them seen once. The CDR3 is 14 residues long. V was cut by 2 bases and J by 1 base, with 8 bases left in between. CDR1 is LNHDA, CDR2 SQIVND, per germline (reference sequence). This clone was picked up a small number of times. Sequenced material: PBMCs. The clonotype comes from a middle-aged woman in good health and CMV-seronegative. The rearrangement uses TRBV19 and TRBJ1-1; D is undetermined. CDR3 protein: CASSITAGNTEAFF. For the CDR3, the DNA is TGTGCCAGTAGTATAACGGCAGGGAACACTGAAGCTTTCTTT.